The 24 T cell receptor beta chains given below trace back to one sample, sequenced in a study of blood T cell repertoires in COVID-19. Here immunoSEQ multiplex PCR was the method, and the copy in TCRdb shows in-frame clones only, minus some. The table has approximately 60,000 clones, 70% to 90% seen once. Specimen: peripheral blood. These receptors all stem from a man aged 50-59 years with active COVID-19.

A few counts support this clone. The sample has other DNA sequences that encode this CDR3 too. The chain joins TRBV18 to TRBJ1-5; unclear D gene. V shed 2 bases and J shed 1 base, with 6 bases lying between them. Germline V gene data show CDR1 as KGHSH and CDR2 as LQKENI. The CDR3 is 14 amino acids. This CDR3 is CASSPGLSNQPQHF. The CDR3 DNA is TGTGCCAGCTCACCAGGGCTCAGCAATCAGCCCCAGCATTTT.

The chain carries TRBV3-1 (or the pseudogene TRBV3-2) and TRBJ2-4; 11 bases map to TRBD2. This CDR3 contains 16 residues. Germline CDR1 is LGHDT and CDR2 is YNNKEL (reference sequence). Trimming at V came to 6 bases and at J to 7 bases, leaving 11 bases not matched to a gene. CDR3 sequence (DNA): TGTGCCAGCAGTCAGGGGACTAGCGGAACCTGGAACATTCAGTACTTC. Translating gives CASSQGTSGTWNIQYF.

This sequence joins TRBV28 and TRBJ1-5; 10 nucleotides line up with TRBD1. Germline values: CDR1 MDHEN, CDR2 SYDVKM. The V gene end was trimmed by 8 bases and the J gene end by 7 bases; junction bases not matched to a gene: 5. The CDR3 sequence is 13 residues long. The CDR3 is CASHGTGDQPQHF. CDR3 DNA: TGTGCCAGCCATGGGACAGGGGACCAGCCCCAGCATTTT.

The genes are TRBV30 and TRBJ2-7, with D perhaps matching TRBD1 (5 bases). The germline V and J ends were trimmed by 5 bases and 4 bases, with 9 bases remaining between them. Germline V gene sequence: CDR1 GTSNPN, CDR2 SVGIG (reference sequence). This CDR3 region has 11 residues. The CDR3 bases are TGTGCCTGGGCAGGACAATACGAGCAGTACTTC. It codes for CAWAGQYEQYF.

This clone occurred a few times. This chain joins TRBV27 and TRBJ2-2, with a tentative D call TRBD1 (6 bases). Germline V gene sequence: CDR1 MNHEY, CDR2 SMNVEV (reference sequence). V dropped 6 bases and J dropped 2 bases, with 13 bases sitting between them. The CDR3 loop spans 15 amino acids. The CDR3 protein is CASSFSTGNTGELFF. Here the CDR3 DNA reads TGTGCCAGCAGCTTCTCGACAGGAAACACCGGGGAGCTGTTTTTT.

The rearrangement uses TRBV23-1 and TRBJ1-2; tentatively, D is TRBD1 (5 bases). TRBV23-1 is flagged as an ORF with uncertain function. V was pared by 4 bases and J by 1 base, with 10 bases between. The CDR3 has 14 residues. DNA of the CDR3: TGCGCCAGCAGTCGGATGACAGATAACTATGGCTACACCTTC. This encodes CASSRMTDNYGYTF.

This rearrangement joins TRBV7-8 to TRBJ1-5, with 8 bases identical to TRBD1. The V and J ends lost 5 bases and 2 bases, in that order; junction bases with no gene match: 14. There are 18 residues in the CDR3. Germline CDR1 and CDR2: SGHVS and FQNEAQ. CDR3 nucleotides: TGTGCCAGCAGCCCCCCTTTAAGACAGGGGATGGGCAATCAGCCCCAGCATTTT. Translating it yields CASSPPLRQGMGNQPQHF.

This clone occurred once. The CDR3 DNA reads TGTGCCAGCAGCTCCCAGGGTGGGAATGAAAAACTGTTTTTT. It yields the protein CASSSQGGNEKLFF. The chain employs TRBV7-2 and TRBJ1-4, with D perhaps matching TRBD1 (5 bases). This CDR3 is built from 14 residues. CDR1 is SGHTA, CDR2 FQGNSA, per germline. V was trimmed by 4 bases and J by 5 bases, leaving 11 bases between them.

The chain has TRBV14 and TRBJ2-1; no definite D call. The CDR3 sequence is 13 residues long. Trimming removed 4 bases at V and 6 bases at J, with 10 bases between. Germline values: CDR1 SGHDN, CDR2 FVKESK. The CDR3 region is CASSLGSANEQFF. CDR3 bases: TGTGCCAGCAGCCTCGGGTCTGCCAATGAGCAGTTCTTC.

CDR3 bases: TGTGCCAGCAGCACTGGAGTCGTGAACACTGAAGCTTTCTTT. It translates to CASSTGVVNTEAFF. The V call is TRBV9, the J call TRBJ1-1; D gene uncertain. Germline lookup yields CDR1 SGDLS and CDR2 YYNGEE. The CDR3 runs 14 residues. The V end lost 4 bases, the J end lost 0 bases, and 10 bases lay between the germline ends.

The chain is built from TRBV9 and TRBJ2-1; a possible D gene is TRBD2 (5 bases). The CDR3 contains 14 residues. The ends were cut back, 4 bases at V and 5 bases at J, with 13 bases in the middle. CDR1 SGDLS and CDR2 YYNGEE come from the germline V gene. CDR3 loop: CASSWRVGNNEQFF. In nucleotides, the CDR3 is TGTGCCAGCAGCTGGCGGGTCGGGAACAATGAGCAGTTCTTC.

The rearrangement uses TRBV29-1 and TRBJ2-1, with 14 bases that match TRBD2. CDR1 is SQVTM and CDR2 is ANQGSEA in the germline V gene. The CDR3 is 15 amino acids. Unmatched junction bases numbered 9, after V lost 4 bases and J lost 10 bases. CDR3 nucleotide sequence: TGCAGCGTTGGGCCGGGACTAGCGGGAGTAGGAGAGCAGTTCTTC. It yields the protein CSVGPGLAGVGEQFF.

The J gene is TRBJ2-5, the V gene TRBV6-2 or TRBV6-3, with 11 bases lining up with TRBD2. V shed 6 bases, J shed 4 bases, and the junction held 10 bases outside the gene matches. The CDR3 extends over 16 amino acids. The V gene's germline CDR1 is MNHEY and CDR2 SVGEGT. The CDR3 reads CASSTLAGGAGETQYF. The CDR3 region has the DNA TGTGCCAGCAGCACTCTAGCGGGAGGTGCGGGAGAGACCCAGTACTTC.

V usage is TRBV19 and J usage is TRBJ2-6, with TRBD1 matching over 8 bases. CDR3 length: 17 amino acids. The J segment lost 0 bases and the V segment lost 5 bases, leaving 6 bases of the junction unmatched. Germline CDR1 reads LNHDA; CDR2 reads SQIVND (reference sequence). The CDR3 nucleotides read TGTGCCAGTAGTGGACAGGGACGCCGCTCTGGGGCCAACGTCCTGACTTTC. Translation: CASSGQGRRSGANVLTF. The variable domain in full, completed from reference TRBV19 and TRBJ2-6, reads DGGITQSPKYLFRKEGQNVTLSCEQNLNHDAMYWYRQDPGQGLRLIYYSQIVNDFQKGDIAEGYSVSREKKESFPLTVTSAQKNPTAFYLCASSGQGRRSGANVLTFGAGSRLTVL.

This chain connects TRBV2 to TRBJ2-2; D may be TRBD1 (6 bases). The germline V and J ends were trimmed by 11 bases and 2 bases, with 15 bases remaining between them. This CDR3 has 14 residues. The germline CDR1 and CDR2 sequences are SNHLY and FYNNEI. The CDR3 sequence is CAGRQAPNTGELFF. The CDR3 DNA sequence: TGTGCCGGGAGACAGGCCCCAAACACCGGGGAGCTGTTTTTT.

The V gene is TRBV7-6, the J gene TRBJ2-1; TRBD2 matches 8 bases. Looked up from germline, CDR1 is SGHVS and CDR2 is FNYEAQ. Trimming took 5 bases from V and 6 from J; bases not matched to a gene: 9. The CDR3 sequence is 15 residues long. The CDR3 DNA reads TGTGCCAGCAGCCTGGGCACCCTAGCGGGCAATGAGCAGTTCTTC. The encoded protein is CASSLGTLAGNEQFF.

The J gene is TRBJ1-6, the V gene TRBV5-8; 8 bases match TRBD1. After removal of 6 bases from V and 7 bases from J, the junction contained 9 bases not matched to a gene. This CDR3 region has 15 residues. Germline CDR1 is SGHTS and CDR2 is YDEGEE. In DNA, the CDR3 is TGTGCCAGCACCCCCGGGGACAGGATAAATTCACCCCTCCACTTT. This encodes CASTPGDRINSPLHF. The full variable domain, its missing parts supplied by reference TRBV5-8 and TRBJ1-6, is EAGVTQSPTHLIKTRGQQATLRCSPISGHTSVYWYQQALGLGLQFLLWYDEGEERNRGNFPPRFSGRQFPNYSSELNVNALELEDSALYLCASTPGDRINSPLHFGNGTRLTVT.

CDR3 sequence (DNA): TGTGCCAGCAGCGCACTAGCGGGAGGGTACAATGAGCAGTTCTTC. Its protein is CASSALAGGYNEQFF. The genes are TRBV7-9 and TRBJ2-1, with 13 bases lining up with TRBD2. Germline CDR1 is SEHNR and CDR2 is FQNEAQ (reference sequence). Trimming removed 5 bases from V and 4 bases from J; junction bases left unmatched: 2. The CDR3 consists of 15 residues.

The CDR3 loop reads CASSPGQPLYGYTF. CDR3 sequence (DNA): TGTGCCAGCAGCCCCGGACAGCCTCTCTATGGCTACACCTTC. The V and J genes are TRBV3-1 (or the pseudogene TRBV3-2) and TRBJ1-2; possible D gene TRBD1, 6 bases. The CDR3 sequence is 14 residues long. V was cut by 4 bases and J by 4 bases, with 13 bases left in between. Germline CDR1 LGHDT, CDR2 YNNKEL (reference sequence).

This clone was observed a handful of times. This same CDR3 is encoded by further DNA sequences in the sample. This rearrangement joins TRBV4-2 to TRBJ2-7; a weak D match, TRBD1 (6 bases). Trimming removed 0 bases at V and 1 base at J, with 10 bases between. The germline V gene has CDR1 LGHNA and CDR2 YNFKEQ. This CDR3 has 15 amino acids. CDR3 bases: TGTGCCAGCAGCCAAGAGGGGCAGGGGTCCTACGAGCAGTACTTC. This translates into CASSQEGQGSYEQYF.

This clone showed up just a few times. This chain uses TRBV5-1 with TRBJ1-2; 8 bases fit TRBD1. The CDR3 contains 14 residues. Germline loops: CDR1 SGHRS, CDR2 YFSETQ. The ends lost 2 bases at V and 6 bases at J; junction bases unmatched: 6. The CDR3 DNA follows: TGCGCCAGCAGCTTACCATTACAGGGGGATGGCTACACCTTC. The encoded protein is CASSLPLQGDGYTF.

This rearrangement joins TRBV30 to TRBJ1-5; the D is unclear. CDR3 length: 13 amino acids. Trimming took 7 bases from V and 8 from J, leaving 18 bases between them. Germline CDR1 reads GTSNPN; CDR2 reads SVGIG (reference sequence). The CDR3 bases are TGTGCCTTCGGTCTGCGGGCCGGGGAGCCCCAGCATTTT. Its protein product is CAFGLRAGEPQHF.

The V gene is TRBV2, the J gene TRBJ2-5, with a possible D match to TRBD1 (5 bases). The V and J ends lost 6 bases and 6 bases respectively, with 14 bases between them. The germline V gene encodes CDR1 SNHLY and CDR2 FYNNEI. The CDR3 spans 13 residues. DNA for the CDR3: TGTGCCAGCAGAACACCAGGGCCTCAGACCCAGTACTTC. It specifies CASRTPGPQTQYF.

The chain recombines TRBV6-4 with TRBJ1-2; TRBD1 might be the D (6 bases). CDR3 length equals 13 residues. Germline CDR1 and CDR2: MRHNA and SNTAGT. Trimming left V 4 bases short and J 10 bases short, with 16 bases between. DNA for the CDR3: TGTGCCAGCAGTGTGGGCAGGGGCGATGTCTACACCTTC. As protein: CASSVGRGDVYTF.